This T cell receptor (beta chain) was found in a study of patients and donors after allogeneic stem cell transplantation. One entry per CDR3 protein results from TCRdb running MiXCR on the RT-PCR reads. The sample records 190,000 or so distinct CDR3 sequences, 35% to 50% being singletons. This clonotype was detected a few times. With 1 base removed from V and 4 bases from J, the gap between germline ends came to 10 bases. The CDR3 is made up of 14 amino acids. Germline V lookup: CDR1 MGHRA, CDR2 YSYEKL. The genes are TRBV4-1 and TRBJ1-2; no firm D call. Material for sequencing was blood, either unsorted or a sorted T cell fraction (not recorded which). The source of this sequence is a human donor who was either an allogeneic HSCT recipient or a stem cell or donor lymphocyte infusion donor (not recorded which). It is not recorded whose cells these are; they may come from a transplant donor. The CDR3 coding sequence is TGCGCCAGCAGCCAAGGCCTTACGGGCTATGGCTACACCTTC. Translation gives CASSQGLTGYGYTF.